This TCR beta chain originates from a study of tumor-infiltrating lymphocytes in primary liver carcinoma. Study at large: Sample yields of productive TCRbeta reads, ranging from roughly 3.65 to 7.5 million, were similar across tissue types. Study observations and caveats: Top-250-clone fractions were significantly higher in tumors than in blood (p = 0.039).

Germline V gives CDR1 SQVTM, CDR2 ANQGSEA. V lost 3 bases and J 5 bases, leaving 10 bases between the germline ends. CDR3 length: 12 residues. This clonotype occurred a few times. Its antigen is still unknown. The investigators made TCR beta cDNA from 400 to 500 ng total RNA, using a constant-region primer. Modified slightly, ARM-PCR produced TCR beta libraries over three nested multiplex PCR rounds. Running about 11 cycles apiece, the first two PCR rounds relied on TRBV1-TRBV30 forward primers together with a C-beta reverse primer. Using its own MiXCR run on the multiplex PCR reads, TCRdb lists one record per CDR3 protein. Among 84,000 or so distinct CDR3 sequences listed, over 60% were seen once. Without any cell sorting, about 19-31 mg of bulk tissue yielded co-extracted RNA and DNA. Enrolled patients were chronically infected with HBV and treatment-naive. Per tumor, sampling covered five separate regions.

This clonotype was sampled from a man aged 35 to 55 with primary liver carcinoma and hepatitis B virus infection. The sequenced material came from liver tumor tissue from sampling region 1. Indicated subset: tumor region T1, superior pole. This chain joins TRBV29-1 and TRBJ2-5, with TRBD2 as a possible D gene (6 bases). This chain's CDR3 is CSVDPGRETQYF. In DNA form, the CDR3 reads TGCAGCGTTGATCCAGGGAGGGAGACCCAGTACTTC.